This T cell receptor (beta chain) was identified during a study of beta chain features in type 1 diabetes. Study-level information: Cell yields, age and gender were similar between patients and healthy donors. General study points: It was among patients, rather than healthy donors, that naive, central memory and Treg TCRB repertoires appeared more similar. A PCR bias possibly favoring shorter templates would apply equally to patients and controls. For Type 1 diabetes patients, all four CD4+ subsets carried TCRB CDR3s that were moderately but significantly shorter.

Note on this clone: Its specificity is not known.

Trimming left V 4 bases short and J 9 bases short, with 7 bases between. The CDR3 contains 11 residues. Germline CDR1 reads MDHEN; CDR2 reads SYDVKM. The whole isolated RNA underwent reverse transcription, so sequencing captured expressed TCRB transcripts. Using immunoSEQ multiplex PCR, the repertoire was profiled, and TCRdb retains in-frame clones only, with some absent. Of 300,000 to 400,000 clones in the sample, approximately 15% were seen once. One heparinised draw, averaging roughly 0.12 L, was taken per donor. The origin of this receptor is a woman under 30 with type 1 diabetes. This chain links TRBV28 with TRBJ2-1; D gene unclear. The sample consisted of naive CD4+ T cells from blood. The CDR3 bases are TGTGCCAGCAGTTACCCGGGTGAGCAGTTCTTC. The encoded protein is CASSYPGEQFF.